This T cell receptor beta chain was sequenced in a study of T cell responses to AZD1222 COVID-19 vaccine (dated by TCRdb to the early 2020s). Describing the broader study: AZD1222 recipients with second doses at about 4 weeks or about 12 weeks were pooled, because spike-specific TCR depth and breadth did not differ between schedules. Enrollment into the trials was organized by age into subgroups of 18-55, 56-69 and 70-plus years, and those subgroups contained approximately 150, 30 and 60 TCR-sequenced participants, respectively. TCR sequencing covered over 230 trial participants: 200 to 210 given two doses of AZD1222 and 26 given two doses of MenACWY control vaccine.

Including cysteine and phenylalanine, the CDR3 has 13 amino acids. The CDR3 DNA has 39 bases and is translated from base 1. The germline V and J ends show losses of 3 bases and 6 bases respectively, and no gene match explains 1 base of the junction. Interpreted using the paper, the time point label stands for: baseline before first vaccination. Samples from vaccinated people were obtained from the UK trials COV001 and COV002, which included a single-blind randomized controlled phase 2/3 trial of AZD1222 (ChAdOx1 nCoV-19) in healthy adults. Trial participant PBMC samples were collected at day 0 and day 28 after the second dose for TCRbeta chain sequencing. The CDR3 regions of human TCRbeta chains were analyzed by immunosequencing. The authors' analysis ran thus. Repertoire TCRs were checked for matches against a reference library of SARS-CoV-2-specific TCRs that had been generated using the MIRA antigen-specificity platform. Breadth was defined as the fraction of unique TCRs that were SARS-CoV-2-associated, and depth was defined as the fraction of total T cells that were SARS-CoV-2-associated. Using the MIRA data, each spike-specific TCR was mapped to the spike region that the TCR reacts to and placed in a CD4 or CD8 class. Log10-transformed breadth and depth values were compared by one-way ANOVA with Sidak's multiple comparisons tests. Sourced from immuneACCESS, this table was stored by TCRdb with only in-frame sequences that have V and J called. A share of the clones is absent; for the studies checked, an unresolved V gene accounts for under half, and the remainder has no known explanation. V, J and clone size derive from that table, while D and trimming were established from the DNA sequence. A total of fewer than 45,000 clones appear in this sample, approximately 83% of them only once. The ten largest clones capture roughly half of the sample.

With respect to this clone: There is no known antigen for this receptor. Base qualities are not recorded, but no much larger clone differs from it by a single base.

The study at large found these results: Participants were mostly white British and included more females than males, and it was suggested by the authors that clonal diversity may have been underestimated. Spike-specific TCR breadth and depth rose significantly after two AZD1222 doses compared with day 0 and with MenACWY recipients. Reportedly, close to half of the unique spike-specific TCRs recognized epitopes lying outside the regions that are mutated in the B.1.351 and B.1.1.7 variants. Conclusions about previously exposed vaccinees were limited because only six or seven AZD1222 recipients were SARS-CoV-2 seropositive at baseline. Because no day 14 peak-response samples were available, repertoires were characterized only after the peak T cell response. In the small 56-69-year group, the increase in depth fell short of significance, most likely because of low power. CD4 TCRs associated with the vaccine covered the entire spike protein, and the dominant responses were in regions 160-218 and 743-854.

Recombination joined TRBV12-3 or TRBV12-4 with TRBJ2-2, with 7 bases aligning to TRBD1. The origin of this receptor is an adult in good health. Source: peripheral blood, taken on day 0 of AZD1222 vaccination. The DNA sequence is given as TGTGCCAGCAGTTTCGGGACAGCCGGGGAGCTGTTTTTT. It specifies CASSFGTAGELFF.